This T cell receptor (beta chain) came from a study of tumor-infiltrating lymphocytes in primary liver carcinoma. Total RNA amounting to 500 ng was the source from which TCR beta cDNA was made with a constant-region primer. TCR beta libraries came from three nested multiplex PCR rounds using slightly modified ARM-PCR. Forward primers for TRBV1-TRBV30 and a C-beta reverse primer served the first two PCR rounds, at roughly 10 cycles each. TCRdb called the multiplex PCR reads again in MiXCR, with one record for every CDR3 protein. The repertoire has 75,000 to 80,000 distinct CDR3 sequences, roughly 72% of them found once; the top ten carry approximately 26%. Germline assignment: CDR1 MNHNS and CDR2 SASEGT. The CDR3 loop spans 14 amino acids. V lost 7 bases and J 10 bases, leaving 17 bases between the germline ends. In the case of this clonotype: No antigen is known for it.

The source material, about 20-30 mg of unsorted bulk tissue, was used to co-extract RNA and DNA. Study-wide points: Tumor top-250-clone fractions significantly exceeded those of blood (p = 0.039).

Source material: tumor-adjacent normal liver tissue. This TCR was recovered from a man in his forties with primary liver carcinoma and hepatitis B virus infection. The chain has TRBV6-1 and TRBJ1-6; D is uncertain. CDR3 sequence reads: CASNEGDSLSPLHF. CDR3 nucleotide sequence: TGTGCCAGCAATGAGGGCGATTCACTATCACCCCTCCACTTT.